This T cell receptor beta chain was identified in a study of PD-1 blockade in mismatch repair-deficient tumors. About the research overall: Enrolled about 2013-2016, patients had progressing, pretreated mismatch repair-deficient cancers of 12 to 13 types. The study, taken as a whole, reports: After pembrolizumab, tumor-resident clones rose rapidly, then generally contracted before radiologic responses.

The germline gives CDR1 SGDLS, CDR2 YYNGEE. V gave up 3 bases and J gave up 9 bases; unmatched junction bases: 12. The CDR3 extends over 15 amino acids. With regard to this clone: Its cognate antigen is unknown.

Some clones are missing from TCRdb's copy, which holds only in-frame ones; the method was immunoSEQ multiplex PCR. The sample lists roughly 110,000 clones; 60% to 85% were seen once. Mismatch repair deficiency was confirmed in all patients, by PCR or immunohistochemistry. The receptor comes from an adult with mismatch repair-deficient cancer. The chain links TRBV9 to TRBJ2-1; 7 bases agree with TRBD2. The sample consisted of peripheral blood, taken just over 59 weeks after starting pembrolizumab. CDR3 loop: CASSGRQRDGGEQFF. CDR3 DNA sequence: TGTGCCAGCAGCGGTAGACAGCGGGACGGGGGTGAGCAGTTCTTC. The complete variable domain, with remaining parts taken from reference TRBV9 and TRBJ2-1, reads DSGVTQTPKHLITATGQRVTLRCSPRSGDLSVYWYQQSLDQGLQFLIQYYNGEERAKGNILERFSAQQFPDLHSELNLSSLELGDSALYFCASSGRQRDGGEQFFGPGTRLTVL.